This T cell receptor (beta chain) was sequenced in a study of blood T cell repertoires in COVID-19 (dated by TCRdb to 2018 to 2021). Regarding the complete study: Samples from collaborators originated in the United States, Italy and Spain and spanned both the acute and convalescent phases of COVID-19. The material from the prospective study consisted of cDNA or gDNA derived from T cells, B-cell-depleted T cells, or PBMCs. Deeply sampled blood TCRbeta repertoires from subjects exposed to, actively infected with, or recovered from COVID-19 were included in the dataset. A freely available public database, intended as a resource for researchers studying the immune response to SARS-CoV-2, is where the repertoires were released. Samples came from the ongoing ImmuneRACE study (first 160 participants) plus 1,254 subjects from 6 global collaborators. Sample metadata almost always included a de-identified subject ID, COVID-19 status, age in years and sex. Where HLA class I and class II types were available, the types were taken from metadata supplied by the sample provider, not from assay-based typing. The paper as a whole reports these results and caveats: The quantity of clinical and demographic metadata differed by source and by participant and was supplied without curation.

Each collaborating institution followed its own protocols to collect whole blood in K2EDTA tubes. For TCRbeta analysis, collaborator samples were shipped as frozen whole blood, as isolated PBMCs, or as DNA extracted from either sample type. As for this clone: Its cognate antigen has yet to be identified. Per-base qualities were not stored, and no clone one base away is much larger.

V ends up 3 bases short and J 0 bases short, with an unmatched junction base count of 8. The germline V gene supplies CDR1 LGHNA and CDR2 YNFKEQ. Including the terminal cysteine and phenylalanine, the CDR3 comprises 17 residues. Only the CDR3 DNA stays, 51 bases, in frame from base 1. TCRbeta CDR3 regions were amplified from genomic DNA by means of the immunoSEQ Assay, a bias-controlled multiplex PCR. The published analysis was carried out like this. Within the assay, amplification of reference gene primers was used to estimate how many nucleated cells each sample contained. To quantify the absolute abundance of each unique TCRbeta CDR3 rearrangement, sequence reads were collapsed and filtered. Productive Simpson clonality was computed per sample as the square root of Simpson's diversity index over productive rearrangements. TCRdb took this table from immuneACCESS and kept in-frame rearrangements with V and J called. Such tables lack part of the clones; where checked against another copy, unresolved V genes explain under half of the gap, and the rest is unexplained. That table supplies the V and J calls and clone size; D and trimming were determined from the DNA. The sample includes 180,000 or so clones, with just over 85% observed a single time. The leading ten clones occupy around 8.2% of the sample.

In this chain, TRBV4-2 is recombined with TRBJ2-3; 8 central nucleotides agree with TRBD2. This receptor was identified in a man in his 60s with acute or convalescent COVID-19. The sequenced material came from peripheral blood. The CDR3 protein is CASSQRGVGESTDTQYF. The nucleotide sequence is TGTGCCAGCAGCCAGCGGGGGGTCGGGGAGAGCACAGATACGCAGTATTTT.